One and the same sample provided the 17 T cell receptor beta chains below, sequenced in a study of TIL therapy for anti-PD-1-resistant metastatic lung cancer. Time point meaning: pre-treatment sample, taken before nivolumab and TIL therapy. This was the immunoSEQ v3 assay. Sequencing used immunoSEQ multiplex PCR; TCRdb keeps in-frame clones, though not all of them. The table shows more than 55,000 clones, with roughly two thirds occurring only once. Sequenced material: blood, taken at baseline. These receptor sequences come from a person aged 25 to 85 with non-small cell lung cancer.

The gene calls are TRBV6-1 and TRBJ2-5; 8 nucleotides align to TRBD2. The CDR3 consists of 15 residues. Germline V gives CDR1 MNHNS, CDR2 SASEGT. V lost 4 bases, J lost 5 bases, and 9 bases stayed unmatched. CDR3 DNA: TGTGCCAGCAGTGCAGGTCCCGGGGGGGTCGAGACCCAGTACTTC. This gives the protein CASSAGPGGVETQYF.

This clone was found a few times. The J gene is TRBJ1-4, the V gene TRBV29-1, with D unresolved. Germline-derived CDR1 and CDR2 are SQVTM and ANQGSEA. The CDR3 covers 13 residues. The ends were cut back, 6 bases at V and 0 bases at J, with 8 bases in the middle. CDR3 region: CSVGKSTNEKLFF. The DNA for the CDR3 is TGCAGCGTCGGGAAATCAACTAATGAAAAACTGTTTTTT.

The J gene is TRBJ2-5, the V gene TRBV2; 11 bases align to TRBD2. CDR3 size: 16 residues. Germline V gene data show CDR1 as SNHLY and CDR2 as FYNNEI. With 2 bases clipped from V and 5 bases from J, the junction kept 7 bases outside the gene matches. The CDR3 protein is CASSESILAGDETQYF. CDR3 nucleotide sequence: TGTGCCAGCAGTGAATCCATACTAGCGGGGGATGAGACCCAGTACTTC. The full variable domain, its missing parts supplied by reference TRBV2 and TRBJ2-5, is EPEVTQTPSHQVTQMGQEVILRCVPISNHLYFYWYRQILGQKVEFLVSFYNNEISEKSEIFDDQFSVERPDGSNFTLKIRSTKLEDSAMYFCASSESILAGDETQYFGPGTRLLVL.

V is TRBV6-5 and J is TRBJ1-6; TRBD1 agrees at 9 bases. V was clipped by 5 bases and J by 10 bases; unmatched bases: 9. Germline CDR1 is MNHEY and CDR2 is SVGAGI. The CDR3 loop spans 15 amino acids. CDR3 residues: CASSRSGTGSSPLHF. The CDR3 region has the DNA TGTGCCAGCAGTCGATCCGGGACAGGGTCATCACCCCTCCACTTT.

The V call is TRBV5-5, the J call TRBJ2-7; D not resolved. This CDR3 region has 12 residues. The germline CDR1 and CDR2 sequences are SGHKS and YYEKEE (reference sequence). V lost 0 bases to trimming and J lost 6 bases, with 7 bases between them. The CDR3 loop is CASSLGTAEQYF. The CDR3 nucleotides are TGTGCCAGCAGCTTGGGAACGGCCGAGCAGTACTTC.

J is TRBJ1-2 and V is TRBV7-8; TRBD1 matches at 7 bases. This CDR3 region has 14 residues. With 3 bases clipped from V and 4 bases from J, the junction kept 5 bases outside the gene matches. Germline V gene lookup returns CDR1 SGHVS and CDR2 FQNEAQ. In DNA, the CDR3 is TGTGCCAGCAGCTTTTCCACAGGGGCCTATGGCTACACCTTC. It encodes CASSFSTGAYGYTF. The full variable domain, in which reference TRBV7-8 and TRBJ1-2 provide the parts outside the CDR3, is GAGVSQSPRYKVAKRGQDVALRCDPISGHVSLFWYQQALGQGPEFLTYFQNEAQLDKSGLPSDRFFAERPEGSVSTLKIQRTQQEDSAVYLCASSFSTGAYGYTFGSGTRLTVV.

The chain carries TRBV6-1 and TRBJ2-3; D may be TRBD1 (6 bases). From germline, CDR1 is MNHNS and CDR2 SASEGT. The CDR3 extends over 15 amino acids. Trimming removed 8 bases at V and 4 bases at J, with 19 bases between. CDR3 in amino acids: CASRLSDSYADTQYF. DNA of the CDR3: TGTGCCAGCCGGCTTTCGGACAGTTATGCAGATACGCAGTATTTT.

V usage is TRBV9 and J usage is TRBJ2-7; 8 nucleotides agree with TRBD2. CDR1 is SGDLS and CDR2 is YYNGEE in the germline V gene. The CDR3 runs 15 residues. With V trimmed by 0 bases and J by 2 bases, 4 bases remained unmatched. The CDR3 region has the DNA TGTGCCAGCAGCGTAGGACGGGGGGGGACCTACGAGCAGTACTTC. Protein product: CASSVGRGGTYEQYF.

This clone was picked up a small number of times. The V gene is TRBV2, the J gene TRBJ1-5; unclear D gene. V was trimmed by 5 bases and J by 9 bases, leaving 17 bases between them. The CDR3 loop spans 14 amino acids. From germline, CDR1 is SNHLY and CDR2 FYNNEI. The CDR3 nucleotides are TGTGCCAGCAGTTACGCCGTTGGCAAGAGGCCCCAGCATTTT. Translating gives CASSYAVGKRPQHF.

The CDR3 here is CASSAGVVLELETQYF. The CDR3 bases are TGTGCCAGCAGTGCCGGCGTTGTACTAGAGTTAGAGACCCAGTACTTC. The gene calls are TRBV2 and TRBJ2-5, with a possible D match to TRBD2 (5 bases). This CDR3 has 16 amino acids. Germline V CDR1 and CDR2: SNHLY, FYNNEI. V was pared by 4 bases and J by 4 bases, with 19 bases between. The whole variable domain, remainder taken from reference TRBV2 and TRBJ2-5, is EPEVTQTPSHQVTQMGQEVILRCVPISNHLYFYWYRQILGQKVEFLVSFYNNEISEKSEIFDDQFSVERPDGSNFTLKIRSTKLEDSAMYFCASSAGVVLELETQYFGPGTRLLVL.

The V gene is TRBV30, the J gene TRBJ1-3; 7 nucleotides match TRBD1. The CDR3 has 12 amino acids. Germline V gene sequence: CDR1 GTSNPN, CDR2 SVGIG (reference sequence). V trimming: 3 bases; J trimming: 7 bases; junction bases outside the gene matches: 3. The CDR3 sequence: CAWSSRGNTIYF. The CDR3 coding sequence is TGTGCCTGGAGCTCCAGGGGGAACACCATATATTTT.

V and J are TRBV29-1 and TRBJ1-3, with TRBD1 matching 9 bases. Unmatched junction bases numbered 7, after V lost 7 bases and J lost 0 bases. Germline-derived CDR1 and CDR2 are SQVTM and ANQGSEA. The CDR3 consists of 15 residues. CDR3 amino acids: CSAGTGLLSGNTIYF. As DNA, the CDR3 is TGCAGCGCCGGGACAGGGCTCCTCTCTGGAAACACCATATATTTT.

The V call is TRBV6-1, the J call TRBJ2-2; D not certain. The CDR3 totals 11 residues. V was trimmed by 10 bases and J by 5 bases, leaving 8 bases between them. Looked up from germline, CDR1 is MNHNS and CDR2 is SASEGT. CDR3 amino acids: CATTRTGELFF. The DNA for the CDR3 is TGTGCCACAACACGAACCGGGGAGCTGTTTTTT.

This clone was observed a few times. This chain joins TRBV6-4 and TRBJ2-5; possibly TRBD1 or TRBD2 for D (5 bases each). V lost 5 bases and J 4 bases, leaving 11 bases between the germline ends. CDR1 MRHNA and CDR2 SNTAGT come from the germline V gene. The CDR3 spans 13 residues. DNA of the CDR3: TGTGCCAGCAGTCCGGGACCCTCAGAGACCCAGTACTTC. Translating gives CASSPGPSETQYF.

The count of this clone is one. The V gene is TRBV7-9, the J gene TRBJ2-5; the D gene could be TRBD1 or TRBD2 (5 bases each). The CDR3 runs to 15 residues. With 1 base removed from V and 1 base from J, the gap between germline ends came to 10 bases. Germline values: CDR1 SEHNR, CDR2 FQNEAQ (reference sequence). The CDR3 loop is CASSLVGEPQETQYF. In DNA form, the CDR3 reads TGTGCCAGCAGCTTAGTGGGGGAGCCCCAAGAGACCCAGTACTTC.

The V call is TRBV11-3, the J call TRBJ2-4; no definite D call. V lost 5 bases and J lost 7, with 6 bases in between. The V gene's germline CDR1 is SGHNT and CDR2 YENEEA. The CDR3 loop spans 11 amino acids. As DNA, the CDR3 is TGTGCCAGCAGCCTAGGGAACATTCAGTACTTC. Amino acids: CASSLGNIQYF.

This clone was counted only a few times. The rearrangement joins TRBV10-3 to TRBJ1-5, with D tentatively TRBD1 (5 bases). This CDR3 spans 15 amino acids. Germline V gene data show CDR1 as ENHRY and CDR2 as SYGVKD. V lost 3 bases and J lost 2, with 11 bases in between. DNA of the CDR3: TGTGCCATCAGTGAAGATAGGGGTGGCAATCAGCCCCAGCATTTT. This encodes CAISEDRGGNQPQHF.